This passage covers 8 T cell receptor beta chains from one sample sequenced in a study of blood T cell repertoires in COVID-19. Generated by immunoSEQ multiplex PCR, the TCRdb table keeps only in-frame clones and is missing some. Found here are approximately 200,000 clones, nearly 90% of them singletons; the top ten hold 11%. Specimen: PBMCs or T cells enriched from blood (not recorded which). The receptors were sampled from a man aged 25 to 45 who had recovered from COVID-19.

The chain's CDR3 is CASSYSYTMNTEAFF. The CDR3 DNA reads as TGTGCCAGCAGTTACTCGTACACCATGAACACTGAAGCTTTCTTT. This chain links TRBV6-5 with TRBJ1-1; D gene uncertain. V was clipped by 0 bases and J by 0 bases, with 8 bases between them. This CDR3 is built from 15 residues. Germline lookup yields CDR1 MNHEY and CDR2 SVGAGI.

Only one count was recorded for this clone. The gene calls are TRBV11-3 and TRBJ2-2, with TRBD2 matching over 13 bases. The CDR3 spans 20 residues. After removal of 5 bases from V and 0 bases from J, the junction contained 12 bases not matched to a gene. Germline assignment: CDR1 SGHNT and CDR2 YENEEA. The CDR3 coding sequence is TGTGCCAGCAGCCCCGGAAGACTAGCGGGGGGAGGGGCGAACACCGGGGAGCTGTTTTTT. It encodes CASSPGRLAGGGANTGELFF. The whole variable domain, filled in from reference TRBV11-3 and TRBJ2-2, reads EAGVVQSPRYKIIEKKQPVAFWCNPISGHNTLYWYLQNLGQGPELLIRYENEEAVDDSQLPKDRFSAERLKGVDSTLKIQPAELGDSAVYLCASSPGRLAGGGANTGELFFGEGSRLTVL.

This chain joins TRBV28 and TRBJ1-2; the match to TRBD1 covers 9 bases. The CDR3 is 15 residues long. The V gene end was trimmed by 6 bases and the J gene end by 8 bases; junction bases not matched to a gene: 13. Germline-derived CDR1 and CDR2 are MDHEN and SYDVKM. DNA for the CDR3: TGTGCCAGCAGCCTACTAAACAGGGGGCCGGTAGGCTACACCTTC. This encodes CASSLLNRGPVGYTF.

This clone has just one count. The CDR3 loop is CASSFVPSTDTQYF. CDR3 nucleotide sequence: TGTGCCAGCAGTTTTGTCCCTAGCACAGATACGCAGTATTTT. The chain uses TRBV28 and TRBJ2-3, with unresolved D. Germline CDR1 reads MDHEN; CDR2 reads SYDVKM. The CDR3 extends over 14 amino acids. V lost 3 bases, J lost 0 bases, and 7 bases lay in between.

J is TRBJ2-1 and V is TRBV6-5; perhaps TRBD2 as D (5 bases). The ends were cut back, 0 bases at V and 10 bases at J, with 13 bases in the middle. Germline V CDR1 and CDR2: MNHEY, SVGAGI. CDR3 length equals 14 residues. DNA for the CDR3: TGTGCCAGCAGTTACTCGATTCGGACTGGAGAGCAGTTCTTC. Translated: CASSYSIRTGEQFF.

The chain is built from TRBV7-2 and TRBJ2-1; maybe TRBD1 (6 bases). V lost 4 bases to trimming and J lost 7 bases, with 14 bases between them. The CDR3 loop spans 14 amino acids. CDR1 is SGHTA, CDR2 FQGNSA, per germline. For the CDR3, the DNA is TGTGCCAGCAGCTCCCAAGTGCAGGGGAATGAGCAGTTCTTC. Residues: CASSSQVQGNEQFF.

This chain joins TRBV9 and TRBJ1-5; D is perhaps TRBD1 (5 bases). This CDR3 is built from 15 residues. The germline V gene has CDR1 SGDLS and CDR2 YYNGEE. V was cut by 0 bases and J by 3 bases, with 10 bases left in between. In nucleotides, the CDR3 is TGTGCCAGCAGCGTAGCTCAGGGTGACAATCAGCCCCAGCATTTT. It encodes CASSVAQGDNQPQHF.

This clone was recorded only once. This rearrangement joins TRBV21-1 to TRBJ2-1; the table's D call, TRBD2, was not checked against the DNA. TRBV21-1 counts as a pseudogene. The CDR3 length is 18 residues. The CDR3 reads CASSKALLRREAFDEQFF. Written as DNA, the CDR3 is TGTGCCAGCAGCAAAGCGCTTTTACGGCGGGAGGCGTTCGATGAGCAGTTCTTC.